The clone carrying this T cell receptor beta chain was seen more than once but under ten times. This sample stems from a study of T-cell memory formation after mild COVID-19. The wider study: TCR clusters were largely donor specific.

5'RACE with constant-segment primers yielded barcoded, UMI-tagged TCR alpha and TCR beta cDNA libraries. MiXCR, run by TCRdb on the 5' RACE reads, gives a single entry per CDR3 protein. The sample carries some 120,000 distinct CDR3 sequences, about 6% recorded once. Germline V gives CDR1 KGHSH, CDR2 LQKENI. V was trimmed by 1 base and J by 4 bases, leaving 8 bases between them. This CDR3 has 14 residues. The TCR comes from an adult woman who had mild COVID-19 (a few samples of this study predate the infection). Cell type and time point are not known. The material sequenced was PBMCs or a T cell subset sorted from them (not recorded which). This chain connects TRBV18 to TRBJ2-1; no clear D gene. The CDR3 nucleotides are TGTGCCAGCTCACCACGGGCAGTTTACAATGAGCAGTTCTTC. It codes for CASSPRAVYNEQFF.